The 5 T cell receptor beta chains in this list originate from one sample, sequenced in a study of shared clonotypes between healthy human individuals. Sequencing was performed with immunoSEQ multiplex PCR; in TCRdb, only in-frame clones are kept and a portion is missing. The sample contains under 600,000 clones, around 97% of which appear only once. The sample taken for sequencing was naive CD4+ T cells sorted from blood. The subset here: CD45RA+ positively selected. These receptors all come from a woman in her twenties or thirties in good health.

The genes are TRBV5-1 and TRBJ2-1; 15 positions agree with TRBD2. CDR1 and CDR2 from the germline V gene are SGHRS and YFSETQ. The junction had 6 bases not matched to a gene; V was cut back by 4 bases and J by 7 bases. The CDR3 contains 16 residues. CDR3 in DNA: TGCGCCAGCAGCGAAGGGACTAGCGGGAGGTTGAATGAGCAGTTCTTC. Its translation is CASSEGTSGRLNEQFF.

The chain carries TRBV2 and TRBJ2-1; TRBD1 aligns across 9 bases. V gave up 8 bases and J gave up 6 bases; unmatched junction bases: 8. Germline CDR1 is SNHLY and CDR2 is FYNNEI. CDR3 length: 14 amino acids. The CDR3 sequence: CASGQGMLGNEQFF. CDR3 coding DNA: TGTGCCAGCGGACAGGGGATGTTGGGCAATGAGCAGTTCTTC.

This chain joins TRBV5-1 and TRBJ2-1; possible D gene TRBD2, 6 bases. The CDR3 extends over 14 amino acids. V was trimmed by 0 bases and J by 8 bases, leaving 12 bases between them. Germline loops: CDR1 SGHRS, CDR2 YFSETQ. This chain's CDR3 is CASSLGPSEHEQFF. CDR3 sequence (DNA): TGCGCCAGCAGCTTGGGCCCTAGCGAGCATGAGCAGTTCTTC.

The V and J genes are TRBV7-8 and TRBJ1-1, with D possibly matching TRBD1 (6 bases). CDR1 and CDR2 (germline): SGHVS, FQNEAQ. V was trimmed by 6 bases and J by 5 bases, leaving 16 bases between them. The CDR3 has 14 residues. The CDR3 loop reads CASRPQGLRTEAFF. CDR3 sequence (DNA): TGTGCCAGCAGACCACAGGGTCTCAGGACTGAAGCTTTCTTT.

The J gene is TRBJ2-1, the V gene TRBV13; D call uncertain. The CDR3 totals 13 residues. Germline loops: CDR1 PRHDT, CDR2 FYEKMQ (reference sequence). Trimming took off 0 bases at V and 7 bases at J, with 7 bases between the two ends. Here the CDR3 reads CASSLGSVNEQFF. The DNA for the CDR3 is TGTGCCAGCAGCTTAGGGTCGGTGAATGAGCAGTTCTTC.